This is a list of T cell receptor beta chains from one sample in a study of blood T cell repertoires in COVID-19. The assay was immunoSEQ multiplex PCR, and TCRdb's table has in-frame clones only and misses some. The profile shows 200,000 or so clones, roughly 86% of them singletons. The sequenced material came from peripheral blood. The receptors come from a man aged 60 to 75 with acute or convalescent COVID-19. CDR3s leave out the opening cysteine and the closing phenylalanine or tryptophan. The order of the fields is CDR3 protein, J gene, V gene.

ASSPRDRDLSGANVLT | TRBJ2-6 | TRBV5-1
ASSPVLNSPLH | TRBJ1-6 | TRBV9
ASSLPGLSMAQY | TRBJ2-3 | TRBV27
ASSLTGYEQY | TRBJ2-7 | TRBV7-9
ASSLGWEWLGGNIQY | TRBJ2-4 | TRBV5-6
SASRLGGSYNEQF | TRBJ2-1 | TRBV20-1
ASSLRTGPWEQY | TRBJ2-7 | TRBV5-1
ASSQGQTGDFQPQH | TRBJ1-5 | TRBV4-1
ASSLALGVQEYGYT | TRBJ1-2 | TRBV5-4
ASSHGGGAEQY | TRBJ2-7 | TRBV19
ASSSGDRGSSDTQY | TRBJ2-3 | TRBV7-3
ASSQVVGNPSSYEQY | TRBJ2-7 | TRBV14
ASRWGRGNTEAF | TRBJ1-1 | TRBV3-1/TRBV3-2
ASSPGSNMRDTEAF | TRBJ1-1 | TRBV5-1
ASSLDLASGGDEQF | TRBJ2-1 | TRBV11-2
ASSLLVGTGGSGANVLT | TRBJ2-6 | TRBV5-1
ASSAVGGGEKLF | TRBJ1-4 | TRBV9
ASSEARTAIYGYT | TRBJ1-2 | TRBV6-1
AIGGVQGMGEQY | TRBJ2-7 | TRBV10-3
ASSLMPREGYT | TRBJ1-2 | TRBV7-3
ASSLSLGSYEQY | TRBJ2-7 | TRBV7-2
ASSRDTGAGGNIQY | TRBJ2-4 | TRBV3-1/TRBV3-2
ASSRHTGVDGDTQY | TRBJ2-3 | TRBV3-1/TRBV3-2
ASTNLGQGASHGYT | TRBJ1-2 | TRBV2
SVEAPGQFYGYT | TRBJ1-2 | TRBV29-1
ASSQRDSPLDTQY | TRBJ2-3 | TRBV7-6
ASRHRASTDTQY | TRBJ2-3 | TRBV9
ASSLRGNTGELF | TRBJ2-2 | TRBV11-3
ASSPAAGRQETQY | TRBJ2-5 | TRBV7-2
ASSLGSGQETQY | TRBJ2-5 | TRBV5-1
AWSVGLVRRSGAGDSNQPQH | TRBJ1-5 | TRBV30
ASSQARNQPQH | TRBJ1-5 | TRBV27
ASSPPSYDYT | TRBJ1-2 | TRBV5-1
ASSLRTGEGYGYT | TRBJ1-2 | TRBV5-1
ASSPGQGARYEQY | TRBJ2-7 | TRBV7-9
ASSLFARTRADEKLF | TRBJ1-4 | TRBV11-2
ASLTQVGETQY | TRBJ2-5 | TRBV7-2
ASSVVATRGYGYT | TRBJ1-2 | TRBV9
ASSLTGVWDEQY | TRBJ2-7 | TRBV6-5
ASSLGWGGETQY | TRBJ2-5 | TRBV5-4
ASRNSGTATYEQY | TRBJ2-7 | TRBV23-1
AISESGQGAASNQPQH | TRBJ1-5 | TRBV10-3
ASSPIGAASGGASETQY | TRBJ2-5 | TRBV5-8
SVQGQGNQPQH | TRBJ1-5 | TRBV29-1
ASRQGAGQPQH | TRBJ1-5 | TRBV6-5
AIKGAGYGYT | TRBJ1-2 | TRBV10-3
ASSWVGGGMGYGYT | TRBJ1-2 | TRBV27
ASSLRGAGRQETQY | TRBJ2-5 | TRBV7-9
ASSHATGVPGEQY | TRBJ2-7 | TRBV4-2
ASSYRRSGGYNEQF | TRBJ2-1 | TRBV6-2/TRBV6-3